These 30 T cell receptor beta chains were all obtained from the same sample, sequenced in a study of cytomegalovirus exposure and HLA in healthy donors. Use of 60 Vbeta and 13 Jbeta primers characterized the PCR. Sequenced by immunoSEQ multiplex PCR; TCRdb stores in-frame clones only, minus some. The repertoire holds about 140,000 clones, with more than 70% as singletons. Sequenced: PBMCs. The source of these receptors is a man between 18 and 29 years old in good health and CMV-seropositive.

The V call is TRBV7-9, the J call TRBJ2-7, with D perhaps matching TRBD1 (6 bases). CDR1 is SEHNR, CDR2 FQNEAQ, per germline (reference sequence). This CDR3 is built from 14 residues. V dropped 4 bases and J dropped 4 bases, with 14 bases sitting between them. CDR3 protein: CASSSDSNLYEQYF. Here the CDR3 DNA reads TGTGCCAGCAGCTCGGACAGTAACCTTTACGAGCAGTACTTC.

The rearrangement joins TRBV5-4 to TRBJ2-5; TRBD2 matches 11 bases. The tail of the sequence fits TRBJ2-7 better, so the J call may be wrong. The CDR3 loop spans 16 amino acids. The V gene's germline CDR1 is SGHNT and CDR2 YYREEE (reference sequence). The CDR3 nucleotides are TGTGCCAGCAGCGTTTCCGGGACTAGCGGCTTCTACGAGCAGTACTTC. This codes for CASSVSGTSGFYEQYF.

This clone has just a few counts. The gene calls are TRBV6-4 and TRBJ2-2; TRBD2 agrees at 12 bases. The CDR3 loop spans 18 amino acids. The V segment lost 6 bases and the J segment 5 bases; nucleotides outside the gene matches: 13. Germline CDR1 is MRHNA and CDR2 is SNTAGT. The CDR3 loop is CASSPVTSGSEGTGELFF. The CDR3 nucleotides read TGTGCCAGCAGCCCAGTGACTAGCGGGAGTGAGGGGACCGGGGAGCTGTTTTTT.

The chain employs TRBV4-1 and TRBJ1-5; the match to TRBD1 covers 7 bases. The germline CDR1 and CDR2 sequences are MGHRA and YSYEKL. J lost 0 bases, V lost 5 bases, and 4 bases had no gene match. There are 15 residues in the CDR3. CDR3 sequence reads: CASSFDRDSNQPQHF. DNA of the CDR3: TGCGCCAGCAGCTTTGACAGGGATAGCAATCAGCCCCAGCATTTT.

This clone showed up just once. The chain combines TRBV6-5 with TRBJ1-1; D is ambiguous. Germline loops: CDR1 MNHEY, CDR2 SVGAGI. CDR3 length: 14 amino acids. Trimming removed 4 bases from V and 0 bases from J, with 9 bases in between. CDR3 sequence (DNA): TGTGCCAGCAGTTCCCCACTACTGAACACTGAAGCTTTCTTT. Protein sequence: CASSSPLLNTEAFF.

On this clone: An end of the junction differs from the germline gene, which may be a read error. The chain links TRBV7-7 to TRBJ2-5; 10 nucleotides align to TRBD1. This CDR3 region has 16 residues. Per the germline V gene, CDR1 is SSHAT and CDR2 is FNYEAQ (reference sequence). CDR3 DNA: TGTGCTAGCAGCCCTAGAGGACAGGGGGGTTTAGAGACCCAGTACTTC. Translated: CASSPRGQGGLETQYF.

This sequence joins TRBV7-9 and TRBJ2-3, with TRBD2 matching over 12 bases. CDR3 length: 15 residues. The V gene end was trimmed by 6 bases and the J gene end by 2 bases; junction bases not matched to a gene: 3. Germline CDR1 is SEHNR and CDR2 is FQNEAQ (reference sequence). The DNA of the CDR3 is TGTGCCAGCAGTCGGACTAGCGGGAACACAGATACGCAGTATTTT. This codes for CASSRTSGNTDTQYF.

This chain connects TRBV29-1 to TRBJ1-1, with D uncertain. V was cut by 6 bases and J by 6 bases, with 8 bases left in between. Germline V gene lookup returns CDR1 SQVTM and CDR2 ANQGSEA. The CDR3 covers 10 residues. The CDR3: CSVRLSEAFF. The CDR3 DNA reads TGCAGCGTCAGATTGTCTGAAGCTTTCTTT.

The chain has TRBV9 and TRBJ1-3; unclear D gene. This CDR3 spans 12 amino acids. From germline, CDR1 is SGDLS and CDR2 YYNGEE. Trimming cost V 3 bases and J 4 bases, with 5 bases left between them. The CDR3: CASSAQGNTIYF. The DNA of the CDR3 is TGTGCCAGCAGCGCCCAGGGAAACACCATATATTTT.

This chain links TRBV28 with TRBJ2-7; D unresolved. The CDR3 extends over 12 amino acids. The germline V and J ends were trimmed by 3 bases and 3 bases, with 6 bases remaining between them. From germline, CDR1 is MDHEN and CDR2 SYDVKM. The CDR3 is CASSFKRYEQYF. CDR3 nucleotides: TGTGCCAGCAGTTTCAAGCGCTACGAGCAGTACTTC.

V is TRBV30 and J is TRBJ1-1; 7 nucleotides align to TRBD1. The CDR3 runs to 15 residues. CDR1 is GTSNPN and CDR2 is SVGIG in the germline V gene (reference sequence). The V gene end was trimmed by 4 bases and the J gene end by 4 bases; junction bases not matched to a gene: 12. CDR3 region: CAWTSTTTGPTEAFF. DNA of the CDR3: TGTGCCTGGACCTCCACCACGACAGGGCCCACTGAAGCTTTCTTT.

The rearrangement joins TRBV7-9 to TRBJ1-4; 9 nucleotides line up with TRBD1. The CDR3 is made up of 17 amino acids. Unmatched junction bases numbered 15, after V lost 5 bases and J lost 8 bases. CDR1 is SEHNR, CDR2 FQNEAQ, per germline (reference sequence). CDR3: CASSPGTGPSIGEKLFF. Here the CDR3 DNA reads TGTGCCAGCAGCCCCGGGACAGGGCCCTCCATCGGAGAAAAACTGTTTTTT.

This chain uses TRBV10-3 with TRBJ1-1, with TRBD1 matching over 7 bases. CDR3 length: 14 amino acids. The J segment lost 3 bases and the V segment lost 6 bases, leaving 7 bases of the junction unmatched. Germline V gives CDR1 ENHRY, CDR2 SYGVKD. CDR3 nucleotide sequence: TGTGCCATCAGGGAGACAGGGAGGGACACTGAAGCTTTCTTT. Translation: CAIRETGRDTEAFF.

The rearrangement joins TRBV12-5 to TRBJ2-1; 8 bases are shared with TRBD2. From germline, CDR1 is LGHNT and CDR2 FRNRAP. V was pared by 4 bases and J by 4 bases, with 9 bases of the junction left unmatched. CDR3 length: 16 amino acids. The chain's CDR3 is CASGSTVSGMYNEQFF. The CDR3 nucleotides are TGTGCTAGTGGTTCCACCGTTAGCGGGATGTACAATGAGCAGTTCTTC.

This chain connects TRBV5-1 to TRBJ1-1, with D uncertain. With 2 bases removed from V and 6 bases from J, the gap between germline ends came to 8 bases. The length of the CDR3 is 12 residues. In germline, CDR1 is SGHRS, CDR2 YFSETQ. CDR3 loop: CASSLSGAEAFF. The CDR3 bases are TGCGCCAGCAGCTTAAGCGGGGCTGAAGCTTTCTTT.

V usage is TRBV27 and J usage is TRBJ2-7; TRBD2 aligns across 11 bases. The CDR3 has 15 residues. Trimming at V came to 1 base and at J to 3 bases, leaving 2 bases not matched to a gene. Per germline, CDR1 MNHEY and CDR2 SMNVEV (reference sequence). The CDR3 sequence is CASSLLAGGIYEQYF. CDR3 DNA sequence: TGTGCCAGCAGTTTATTAGCGGGAGGGATCTACGAGCAGTACTTC.

The rearrangement links TRBV2 to TRBJ2-1; D perhaps matches TRBD2 (6 bases). CDR3 length: 12 residues. V lost 11 bases to trimming and J lost 5 bases, with 13 bases between them. Looked up from germline, CDR1 is SNHLY and CDR2 is FYNNEI. DNA of the CDR3: TGTGCCTCCCGGCGGGATAACAATGAGCAGTTCTTC. Translating it yields CASRRDNNEQFF.

This clone was observed once. The chain employs TRBV10-3 and TRBJ2-1; 9 nucleotides match TRBD1. The germline V gene encodes CDR1 ENHRY and CDR2 SYGVKD. The CDR3 consists of 14 residues. V dropped 9 bases and J dropped 6; count of bases not matched to a gene: 9. In DNA, the CDR3 is TGTGCCATGCCCGGGACAGGGTCAACCAATGAGCAGTTCTTC. Protein sequence: CAMPGTGSTNEQFF.

J is TRBJ2-7 and V is TRBV14, with a possible D match to TRBD1 (5 bases). Germline values: CDR1 SGHDN, CDR2 FVKESK. Trimming left V 3 bases short and J 6 bases short, with 9 bases between. The CDR3 length is 12 residues. The CDR3 coding sequence is TGTGCCAGCAGCCAGGAAGGGGTCGAGCAGTACTTC. This codes for CASSQEGVEQYF.

The rearrangement uses TRBV7-2 and TRBJ2-7; 7 positions agree with TRBD2. This CDR3 contains 16 residues. Trimming cost V 2 bases and J 7 bases; bases outside gene matches: 14. Germline lookup yields CDR1 SGHTA and CDR2 FQGNSA. The CDR3 region has the DNA TGTGCCAGCAGCTTACGGGGAGGGGCGGGAGCTCGGGAGCAGTACTTC. This translates into CASSLRGGAGAREQYF.

This clone was detected only once. The chain is built from TRBV15 and TRBJ2-7, with D perhaps TRBD2 (8 bases). The CDR3 length is 16 residues. The V end lost 5 bases, the J end lost 3 bases, and 20 bases lay between the germline ends. Germline V gene data show CDR1 as LNHNV and CDR2 as YYDKDF (reference sequence). CDR3 nucleotides: TGTGCCACCAGCGTGCAGGGGGGCGGGGGGCTCTACGAGCAGTACTTC. It codes for CATSVQGGGGLYEQYF.

The chain couples TRBV6-6 to TRBJ2-7, with unresolved D. This CDR3 is 16 amino acids long. CDR1 is MNHNY, CDR2 SVGAGI, per germline (reference sequence). V lost 8 bases to trimming and J lost 0 bases, with 20 bases between them. The CDR3 region is CASGPTNSRSSYEQYF. Here the CDR3 DNA reads TGTGCCAGCGGCCCAACGAACTCGAGGAGCTCCTACGAGCAGTACTTC.

The sample holds a few counts of this clone. The chain uses TRBV27 and TRBJ2-7; the match to TRBD2 covers 7 bases. Germline V CDR1 and CDR2: MNHEY, SMNVEV (reference sequence). J was trimmed by 1 base and V by 4 bases; bases with no gene match: 10. The CDR3 is 16 residues long. The CDR3 region has the DNA TGTGCCAGCAGTTCGACTCCTAGCGGAGCTTCCTACGAGCAGTACTTC. Protein: CASSSTPSGASYEQYF.

The rearrangement joins TRBV28 to TRBJ1-5; 8 bases line up with TRBD1. This CDR3 is 16 amino acids long. The germline V gene encodes CDR1 MDHEN and CDR2 SYDVKM. V lost 2 bases and J lost 4; bases outside the gene matches: 7. CDR3 sequence: CASSLLDRGRNQPQHF. The CDR3 DNA is TGTGCCAGCAGTTTACTCGACAGGGGTAGGAATCAGCCCCAGCATTTT.

The chain uses TRBV28 and TRBJ2-7, with D tentatively TRBD2 (5 bases). The CDR3 contains 15 residues. V lost 5 bases, J lost 0 bases, and 14 bases lay in between. CDR1 MDHEN and CDR2 SYDVKM come from the germline V gene. The CDR3 is CASSRGLYSSYEQYF. CDR3 in DNA: TGTGCCAGCAGTCGCGGACTTTACTCCTCCTACGAGCAGTACTTC.

This clone was detected only a few times. V gene TRBV5-1 combines with J gene TRBJ2-1, with 11 positions matching TRBD2. Germline V gives CDR1 SGHRS, CDR2 YFSETQ. Unmatched junction bases numbered 12, after V lost 4 bases and J lost 9 bases. This CDR3 has 16 amino acids. Here the CDR3 reads CASSALLLAGEGEQFF. CDR3 DNA: TGCGCCAGCAGCGCCCTCCTACTAGCGGGAGAGGGTGAGCAGTTCTTC.

The chain links TRBV27 to TRBJ2-1; a weak D match, TRBD2 (6 bases). CDR1 is MNHEY and CDR2 is SMNVEV in the germline V gene (reference sequence). V was trimmed by 3 bases and J by 8 bases, leaving 14 bases between them. The CDR3 has 14 residues. CDR3 nucleotides: TGTGCCAGCAGTTTCTCGGGGGTTTTGTATGAGCAGTTCTTC. Translation gives CASSFSGVLYEQFF.

This sequence joins TRBV7-9 and TRBJ2-3; TRBD2 matches at 9 bases. The CDR3 contains 19 residues. Germline V gives CDR1 SEHNR, CDR2 FQNEAQ (reference sequence). V gave up 0 bases and J gave up 0 bases; unmatched junction bases: 10. The chain's CDR3 is CASSLANLAGPLSTDTQYF. The CDR3 DNA follows: TGTGCCAGCAGCTTAGCGAACCTAGCGGGACCCCTCAGCACAGATACGCAGTATTTT.

The CDR3 coding sequence is TGCAGTGCTAGTTTAGTCAATGAGCAGTTCTTC. Translation: CSASLVNEQFF. J is TRBJ2-1 and V is TRBV20-1; D is unclear. This CDR3 contains 11 residues. The V gene's germline CDR1 is DFQATT and CDR2 SNEGSKA (reference sequence). Trimming removed 3 bases from V and 6 bases from J, with 6 bases in between.

This chain uses TRBV18 with TRBJ2-1; D may be TRBD2 (6 bases). This CDR3 spans 16 amino acids. Looked up from germline, CDR1 is KGHSH and CDR2 is LQKENI. The V gene lost 3 bases and the J gene lost 4 bases, with 16 bases spanning the gap. CDR3 in DNA: TGTGCCAGCTCACCGTCCAGCGGGCTTAAATACAATGAGCAGTTCTTC. It yields the protein CASSPSSGLKYNEQFF.